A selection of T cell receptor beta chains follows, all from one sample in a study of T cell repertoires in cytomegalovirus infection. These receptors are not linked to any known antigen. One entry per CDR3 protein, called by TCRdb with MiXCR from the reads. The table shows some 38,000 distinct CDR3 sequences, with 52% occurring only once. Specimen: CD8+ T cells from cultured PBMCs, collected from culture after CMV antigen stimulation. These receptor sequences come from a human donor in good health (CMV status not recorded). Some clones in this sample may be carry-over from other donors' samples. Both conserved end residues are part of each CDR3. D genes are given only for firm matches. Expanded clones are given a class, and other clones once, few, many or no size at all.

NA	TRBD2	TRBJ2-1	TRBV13	TGTGCCAGCAGCTTAACCCCAACTAGCGGGAGCTCCTACAATGAGCAGTTCTTC	CASSLTPTSGSSYNEQFF
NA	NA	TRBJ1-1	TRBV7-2	TGTGCCAGCAATCCCCTTATACAGGTCTCGAACACTGAAGCTTTCTTT	CASNPLIQVSNTEAFF
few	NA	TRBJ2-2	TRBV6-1	TGTGCCAGCAGTGAATGGGAGGTAGGGTCAACCGGGGAGCTGTTTTTT	CASSEWEVGSTGELFF
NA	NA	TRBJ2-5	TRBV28	TGTGCCAGCAGTCCTGCTAACATGAGAGGACAAGAGACCCAGTACTTC	CASSPANMRGQETQYF
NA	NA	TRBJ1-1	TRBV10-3	TGTGCCATCAGGGGGGGGGCGCAGGACACTGAAGCTTTCTTT	CAIRGGAQDTEAFF
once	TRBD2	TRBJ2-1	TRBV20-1	TGCAGTGCTAGAGATGAGATGCTAGCGGCCTACAATGAGCAGTTCTTC	CSARDEMLAAYNEQFF
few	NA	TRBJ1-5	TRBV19	TGTGCCAGTAGTATGTCCGGGTATAGCAATCAGCCCCAGCATTTT	CASSMSGYSNQPQHF
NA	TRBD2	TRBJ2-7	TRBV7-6	TGTGCTAGCAGCTTAGCTAGCGGGGGATCCTACGAGCAGTACTTC	CASSLASGGSYEQYF
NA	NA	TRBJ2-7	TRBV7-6	TGTGCCAGCAGCGCGGAGGGGGCCTACGAGCAGTACTTC	CASSAEGAYEQYF
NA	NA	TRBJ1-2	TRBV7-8	TGTGCCAGCAGCTCCCTCGAGGGGGGAGGATATGGCTACACCTTC	CASSSLEGGGYGYTF
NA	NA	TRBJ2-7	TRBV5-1	TGCGCCAGCAGCCCCCGGGGCAGGGGCATACGGGAGCAGTACTTC	CASSPRGRGIREQYF
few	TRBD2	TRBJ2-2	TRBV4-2	TGTGCCAGCAGACTAGCGGGTTCGAACACCGGGGAGCTGTTTTTT	CASRLAGSNTGELFF
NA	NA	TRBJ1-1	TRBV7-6	TGTGCCAGCAGCTTAACGGCAGACCGTGGTACTGAAGCTTTCTTT	CASSLTADRGTEAFF
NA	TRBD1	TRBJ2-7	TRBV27	TGTGCCAGCGGACAGGGGACGAAGCCGTACTTC	CASGQGTKPYF
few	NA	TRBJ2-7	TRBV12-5	TGTGCTAGTGGTTTGGTAGTAATGGCAGTACAGAACTACGAGCAGTACTTC	CASGLVVMAVQNYEQYF
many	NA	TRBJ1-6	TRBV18	TGTGCCAGCTCACCACTAGTGGGTTCACCCCTCCACTTT	CASSPLVGSPLHF
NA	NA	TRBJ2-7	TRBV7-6	TGTGCCAGCAGCTCACCCCAGGGGTCGCTGCCCTACGAGCAGTACTTC	CASSSPQGSLPYEQYF
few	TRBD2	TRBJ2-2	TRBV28	TGTGCCAGCAGTTTAGGAGCTAGCGGAACCCTTTTTAATACCGGGGAGCTGTTTTTT	CASSLGASGTLFNTGELFF
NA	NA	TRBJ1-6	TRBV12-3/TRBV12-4	TGTGCCAGCAGCCCTGGGGAATCCTATAATTCACCCCTCCACTTT	CASSPGESYNSPLHF
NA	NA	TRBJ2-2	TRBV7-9	TGTGCCAACGAGGCGGGTTCGTACACCGGGGAGCTGTTTTTT	CANEAGSYTGELFF
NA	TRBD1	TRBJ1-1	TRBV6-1	TGTGCCAGCAGTGTCGACAGGGCGGCGAACACTGAAGCTTTCTTT	CASSVDRAANTEAFF
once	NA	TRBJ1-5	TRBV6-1	TGTGCCAGCAGTGCGGGACGGAGCGGCAATCAGCCCCAGCATTTT	CASSAGRSGNQPQHF
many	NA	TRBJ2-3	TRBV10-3	TGTGCCATCAGTGAGTCGGGGGTCCCTAGACCTAACACAGATACGCAGTATTTT	CAISESGVPRPNTDTQYF
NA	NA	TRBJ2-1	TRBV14	TGTGCCAGCAGCCCGGGACTCTACTACAATGAGCAGTTCTTC	CASSPGLYYNEQFF
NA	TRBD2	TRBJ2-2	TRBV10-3	TGTGCCGCCAATCCAGCGGGGGACACCGGGGAGCTGTTTTTT	CAANPAGDTGELFF
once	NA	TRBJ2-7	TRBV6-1	TGTGCCAGCAGTTACAAATTCGAAGGGGACTACGAGCAGTACTTC	CASSYKFEGDYEQYF
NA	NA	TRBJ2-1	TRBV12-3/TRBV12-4	TGTGCCAGCAGTCCGCAACTAGTTTCCAATGAGCAGTTCTTC	CASSPQLVSNEQFF
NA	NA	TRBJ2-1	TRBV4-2	TGTGCCAGCAGCCAAGGGGCGGGCCGGTCCTACAATGAGCAGTTCTTC	CASSQGAGRSYNEQFF
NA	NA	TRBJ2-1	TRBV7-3	TGTGCCAGCAGCCCTCCGGGGGGCTCTCCTGAGCAGTTCTTC	CASSPPGGSPEQFF
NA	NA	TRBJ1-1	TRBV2	TGTGCCAGCGGACTCCAGGTGGCTTCCAAGGGGCTATATAACACTGAAGCTTTCTTT	CASGLQVASKGLYNTEAFF
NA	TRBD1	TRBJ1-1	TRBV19	TGTGCCAGTAGGGCCGGGACAGAGACGAACACTGAAGCTTTCTTT	CASRAGTETNTEAFF
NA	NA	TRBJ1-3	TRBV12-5	TGTGCTAGTGGTTTGGGTTACCGGGGCTCTGGAAACACCATATATTTT	CASGLGYRGSGNTIYF
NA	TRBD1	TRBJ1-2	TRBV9	TGTGCCAGCAGCGGCGGCACAGGGGCGGGTAACTATGGCTACACCTTC	CASSGGTGAGNYGYTF
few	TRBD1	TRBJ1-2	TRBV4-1	TGCGCCAGCAGCCATCCGGGACAGGGGATAAGGACCTTC	CASSHPGQGIRTF
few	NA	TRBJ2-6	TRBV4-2	TGTGCCAGCAGCCAAGCCAGGCTCGAGAACGTCCTGACTTTC	CASSQARLENVLTF
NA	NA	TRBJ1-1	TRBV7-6	TGTGCCAGCAGCTTAGGGCGTCTTGCTTTCTTT	CASSLGRLAFF
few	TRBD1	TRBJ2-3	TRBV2	TGTGCCAGCAGAAAAAACAGGGGTAGAGGAGCAGATACGCAGTATTTT	CASRKNRGRGADTQYF
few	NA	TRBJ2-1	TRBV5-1	TGCGCCAGCAGCTTGGCTGACAGGCCGTCTAGGGTCTTC	CASSLADRPSRVF
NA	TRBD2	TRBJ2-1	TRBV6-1	TGTGCCAGCACCCTAGCGGGGGTTTACAATGAGCAGTTCTTC	CASTLAGVYNEQFF
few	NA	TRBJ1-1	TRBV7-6	TGTGCCAGCAGCTCGGCGGGCACTGAAGCTTTCTTT	CASSSAGTEAFF
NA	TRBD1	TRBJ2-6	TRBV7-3	TGTGCCAGCAGCTTAAGATCACTACAGGGGGCAGGGTTGGATGGGGCCAACGTCCTGACTTTC	CASSLRSLQGAGLDGANVLTF
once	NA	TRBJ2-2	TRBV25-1	TGTGCCAGCAGTCCCTCGGACTTCTCGAACACCGGGGAGCTGTTTTTT	CASSPSDFSNTGELFF
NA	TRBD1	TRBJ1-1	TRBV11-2	TGTGCCAGCAGCCCGTGGACAGGGGGCAAGAACACTGAAGCTTTCTTT	CASSPWTGGKNTEAFF
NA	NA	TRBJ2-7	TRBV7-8	TGTGCCAGCAGCTTAGCGGTTCAGTTCTACGAGCAGTACTTC	CASSLAVQFYEQYF
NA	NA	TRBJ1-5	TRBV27	TGTGCCAGCAGTCAACAGGGTAGCAATCAGCCCCAGCATTTT	CASSQQGSNQPQHF
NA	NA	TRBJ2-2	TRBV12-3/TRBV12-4	TGTGCCAGCAGTTTAAGCAGGGCCGAAGCGAACACCGGGGAGCTGTTTTTT	CASSLSRAEANTGELFF
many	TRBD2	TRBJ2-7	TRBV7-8	TGTGCCAGCTTCAGACTAGCGGGGGCCTCCTACGAGCAGTACTTC	CASFRLAGASYEQYF
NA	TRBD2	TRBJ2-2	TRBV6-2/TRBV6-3	TGTGCCAGCAGTTACGGGACTAGGCAGGCCGGGGAGCTGTTTTTT	CASSYGTRQAGELFF
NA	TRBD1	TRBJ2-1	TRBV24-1	TGTGCCACCGGTCCGACAGGGCTCCACAATGAGCAGTTCTTC	CATGPTGLHNEQFF
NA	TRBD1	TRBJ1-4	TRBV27	TGTGCCAGCAGTTTATCGACAGGGGGGAAACTGTTTTTT	CASSLSTGGKLFF
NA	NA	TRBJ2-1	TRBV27	TGTGCCAGCAGCGGGACTTCCGTTAAGAGTGAGCAGTTCTTC	CASSGTSVKSEQFF
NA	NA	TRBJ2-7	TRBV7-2	TGTGCCAGCAGCTTTGGAGGGGGCAACGAGCAGTACTTC	CASSFGGGNEQYF
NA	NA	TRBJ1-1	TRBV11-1	TGTGCCAGCAGCTTAGCCGAGGGAAACACTGAAGCTTTCTTT	CASSLAEGNTEAFF
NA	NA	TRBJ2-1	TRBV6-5	TGTGCCAGCAGTTACTCGACCGTCAACAATGAGCAGTTCTTC	CASSYSTVNNEQFF
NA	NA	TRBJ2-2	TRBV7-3	TGTGCCAGCAGCTTACTGGGGGGGAACACCGGGGAGCTGTTTTTT	CASSLLGGNTGELFF
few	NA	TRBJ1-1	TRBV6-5	TGTGCCAGCAGCACGACAGGGAACACTGAAGCTTTCTTT	CASSTTGNTEAFF
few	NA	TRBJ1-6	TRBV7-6	TGTGCCAGCAGCTCCGGGCTCCTTAATTCACCCCTCCACTTT	CASSSGLLNSPLHF